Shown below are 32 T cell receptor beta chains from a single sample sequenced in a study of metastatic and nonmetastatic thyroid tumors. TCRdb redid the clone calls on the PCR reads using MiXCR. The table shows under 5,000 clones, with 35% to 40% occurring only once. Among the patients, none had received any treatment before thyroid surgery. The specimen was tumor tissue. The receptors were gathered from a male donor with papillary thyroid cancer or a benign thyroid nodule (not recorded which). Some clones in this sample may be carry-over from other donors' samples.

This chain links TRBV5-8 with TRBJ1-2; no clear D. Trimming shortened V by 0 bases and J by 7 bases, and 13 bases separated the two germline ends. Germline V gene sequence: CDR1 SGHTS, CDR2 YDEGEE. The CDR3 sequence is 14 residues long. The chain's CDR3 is CASSLVGPIRGYTF. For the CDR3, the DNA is TGTGCCAGCAGCTTGGTAGGGCCCATCCGTGGCTACACCTTC.

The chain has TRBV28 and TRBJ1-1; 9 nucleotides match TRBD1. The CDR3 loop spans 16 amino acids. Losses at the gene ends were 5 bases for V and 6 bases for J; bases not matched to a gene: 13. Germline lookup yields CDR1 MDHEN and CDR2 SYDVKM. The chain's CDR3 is CASSPHQQGAQAEAFF. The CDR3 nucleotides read TGTGCCAGCAGTCCACATCAACAGGGGGCGCAAGCTGAAGCTTTCTTT.

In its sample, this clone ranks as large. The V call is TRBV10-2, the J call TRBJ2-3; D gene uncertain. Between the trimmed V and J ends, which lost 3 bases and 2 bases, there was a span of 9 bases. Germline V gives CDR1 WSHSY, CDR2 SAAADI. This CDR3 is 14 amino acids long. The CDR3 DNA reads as TGCGCCAGCAGTGACCGGAAGATCACAGATACGCAGTATTTT. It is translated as CASSDRKITDTQYF.

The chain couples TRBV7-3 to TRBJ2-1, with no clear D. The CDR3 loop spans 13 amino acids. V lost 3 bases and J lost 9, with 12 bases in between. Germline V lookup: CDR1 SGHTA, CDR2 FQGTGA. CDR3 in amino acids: CASSFRPASEQFF. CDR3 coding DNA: TGTGCCAGCAGCTTCCGCCCTGCGAGTGAGCAGTTCTTC.

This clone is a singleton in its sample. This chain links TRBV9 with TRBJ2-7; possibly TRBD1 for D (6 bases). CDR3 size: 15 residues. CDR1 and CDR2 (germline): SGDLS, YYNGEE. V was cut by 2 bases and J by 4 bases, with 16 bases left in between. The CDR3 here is CASSVARTADYEQYF. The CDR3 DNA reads TGTGCCAGCAGCGTCGCCAGGACAGCGGATTACGAGCAGTACTTC.

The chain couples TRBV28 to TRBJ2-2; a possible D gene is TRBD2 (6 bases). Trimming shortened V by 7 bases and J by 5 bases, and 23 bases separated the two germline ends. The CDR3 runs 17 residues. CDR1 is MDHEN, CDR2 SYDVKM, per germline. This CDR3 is CASTSGLPTPRTGELFF. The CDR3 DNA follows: TGTGCCAGCACCTCGGGACTCCCGACCCCCCGGACCGGGGAGCTGTTTTTT.

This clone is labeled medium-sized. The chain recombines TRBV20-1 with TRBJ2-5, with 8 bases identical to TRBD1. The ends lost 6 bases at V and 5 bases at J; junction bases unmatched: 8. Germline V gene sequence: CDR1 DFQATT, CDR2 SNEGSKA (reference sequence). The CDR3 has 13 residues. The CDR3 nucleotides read TGCAGTGCCGCGGGACAGGAGTTGGAGACCCAGTACTTC. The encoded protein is CSAAGQELETQYF.

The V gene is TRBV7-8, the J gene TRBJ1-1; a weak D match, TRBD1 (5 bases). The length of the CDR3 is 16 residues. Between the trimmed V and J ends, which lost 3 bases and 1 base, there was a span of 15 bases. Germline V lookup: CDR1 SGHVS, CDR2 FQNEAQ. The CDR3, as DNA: TGTGCCAGCAGCTTTGGGGGGGGAATGCCGAACACTGAAGCTTTCTTT. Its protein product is CASSFGGGMPNTEAFF.

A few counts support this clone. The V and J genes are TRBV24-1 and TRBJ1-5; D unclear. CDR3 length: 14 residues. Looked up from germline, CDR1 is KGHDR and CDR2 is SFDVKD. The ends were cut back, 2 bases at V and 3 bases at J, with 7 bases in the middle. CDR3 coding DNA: TGTGCCACCAGTGATTATGGGAACAATCAGCCCCAGCATTTT. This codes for CATSDYGNNQPQHF.

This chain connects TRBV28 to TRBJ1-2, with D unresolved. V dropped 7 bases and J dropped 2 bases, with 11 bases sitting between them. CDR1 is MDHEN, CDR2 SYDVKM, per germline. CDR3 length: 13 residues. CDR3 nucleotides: TGTGCCAGCAAGGAGGGAGGAAACTATGGCTACACCTTC. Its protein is CASKEGGNYGYTF.

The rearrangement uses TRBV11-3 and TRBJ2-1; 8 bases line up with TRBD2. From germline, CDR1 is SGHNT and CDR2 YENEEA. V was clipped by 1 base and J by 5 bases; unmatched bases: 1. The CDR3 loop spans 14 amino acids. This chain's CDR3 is CASSLAGGHNEQFF. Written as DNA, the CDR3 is TGTGCCAGCAGCTTAGCGGGGGGGCACAATGAGCAGTTCTTC.

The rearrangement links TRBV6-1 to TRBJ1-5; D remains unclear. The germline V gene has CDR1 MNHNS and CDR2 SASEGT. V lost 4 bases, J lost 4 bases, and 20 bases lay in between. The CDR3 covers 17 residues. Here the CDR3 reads CASSGGGIGGGNQPQHF. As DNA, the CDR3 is TGTGCCAGCAGTGGGGGAGGGATCGGCGGTGGGAATCAGCCCCAGCATTTT.

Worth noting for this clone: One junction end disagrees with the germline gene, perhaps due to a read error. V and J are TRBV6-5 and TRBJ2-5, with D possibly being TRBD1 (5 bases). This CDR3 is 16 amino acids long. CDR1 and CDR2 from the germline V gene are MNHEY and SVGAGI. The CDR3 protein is CATSYSERQGEETQYF. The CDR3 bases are TGTGCCACCAGTTACTCCGAACGGCAGGGCGAGGAGACCCAGTACTTC.

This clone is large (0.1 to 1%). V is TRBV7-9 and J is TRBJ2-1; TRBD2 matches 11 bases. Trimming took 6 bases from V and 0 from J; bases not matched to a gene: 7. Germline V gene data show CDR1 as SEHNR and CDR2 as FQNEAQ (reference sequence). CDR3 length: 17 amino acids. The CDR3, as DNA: TGTGCCAGCAGTCCGACTAGCGGGGTTACCTCCTACAATGAGCAGTTCTTC. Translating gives CASSPTSGVTSYNEQFF.

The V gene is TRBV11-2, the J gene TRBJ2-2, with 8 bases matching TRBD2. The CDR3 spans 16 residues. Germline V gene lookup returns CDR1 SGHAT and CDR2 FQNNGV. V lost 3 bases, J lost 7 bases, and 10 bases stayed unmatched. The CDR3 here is CASSFDPGAGDGELFF. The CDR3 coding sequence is TGTGCCAGCAGCTTTGATCCGGGAGCGGGAGACGGGGAGCTGTTTTTT.

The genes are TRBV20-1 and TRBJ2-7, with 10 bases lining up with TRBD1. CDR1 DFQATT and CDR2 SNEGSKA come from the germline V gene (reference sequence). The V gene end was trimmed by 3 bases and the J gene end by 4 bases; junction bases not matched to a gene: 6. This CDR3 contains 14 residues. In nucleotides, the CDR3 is TGCAGTGCTAGCAGGACAGGGGGAAGGTACGAGCAGTACTTC. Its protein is CSASRTGGRYEQYF.

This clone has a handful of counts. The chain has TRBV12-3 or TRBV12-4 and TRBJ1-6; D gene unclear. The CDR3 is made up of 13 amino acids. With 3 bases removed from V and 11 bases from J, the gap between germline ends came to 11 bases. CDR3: CASSLAAGTPLHF. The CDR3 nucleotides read TGTGCCAGCAGTTTGGCAGCCGGGACACCCCTCCACTTT.

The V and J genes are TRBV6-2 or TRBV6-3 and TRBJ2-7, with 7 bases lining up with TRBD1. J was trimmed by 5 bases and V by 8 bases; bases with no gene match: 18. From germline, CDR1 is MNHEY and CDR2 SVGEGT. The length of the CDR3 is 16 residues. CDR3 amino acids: CASRDSLETTGDEQYF. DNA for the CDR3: TGTGCCAGCCGGGACAGCCTGGAGACTACGGGCGACGAGCAGTACTTC.

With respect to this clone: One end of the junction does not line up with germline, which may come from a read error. The CDR3 reads CASSSKTSAQETQHF. DNA of the CDR3: TGTGCCAGCAGCTCGAAGACTAGCGCCCAAGAGACCCAGCACTTC. This chain joins TRBV6-1 and TRBJ2-5; 8 nucleotides line up with TRBD2. The germline V gene has CDR1 MNHNS and CDR2 SASEGT. CDR3 length: 15 amino acids.

The CDR3 region has the DNA TGTGCCAGCTCACCACGTCTCCGGGGTGCGGGGGATACGCAGTATTTT. Translating gives CASSPRLRGAGDTQYF. V gene TRBV18 combines with J gene TRBJ2-3, with a tentative D call TRBD2 (6 bases). The CDR3 has 16 amino acids. Between the trimmed V and J ends, which lost 1 base and 6 bases, there was a span of 17 bases. Germline lookup yields CDR1 KGHSH and CDR2 LQKENI.

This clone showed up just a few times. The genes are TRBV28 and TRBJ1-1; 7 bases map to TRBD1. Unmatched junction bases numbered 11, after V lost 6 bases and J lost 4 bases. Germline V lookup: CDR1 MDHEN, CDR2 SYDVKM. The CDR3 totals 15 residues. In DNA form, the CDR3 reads TGTGCCAGCAGCCGAACCAGGGGGGGAAGCACTGAAGCTTTCTTT. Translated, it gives CASSRTRGGSTEAFF.

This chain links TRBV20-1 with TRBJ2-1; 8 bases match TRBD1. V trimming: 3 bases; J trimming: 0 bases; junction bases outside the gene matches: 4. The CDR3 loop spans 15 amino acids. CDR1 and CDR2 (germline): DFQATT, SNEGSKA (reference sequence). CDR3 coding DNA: TGCAGTGCTAGTCAGGGGGCGAGCTCCTACAATGAGCAGTTCTTC. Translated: CSASQGASSYNEQFF.

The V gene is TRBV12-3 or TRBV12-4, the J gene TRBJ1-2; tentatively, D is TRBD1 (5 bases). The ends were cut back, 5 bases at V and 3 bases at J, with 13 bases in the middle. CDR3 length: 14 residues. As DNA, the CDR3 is TGTGCCAGCAGTCAGTCCCAGGGAGACTATGGCTACACCTTC. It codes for CASSQSQGDYGYTF.

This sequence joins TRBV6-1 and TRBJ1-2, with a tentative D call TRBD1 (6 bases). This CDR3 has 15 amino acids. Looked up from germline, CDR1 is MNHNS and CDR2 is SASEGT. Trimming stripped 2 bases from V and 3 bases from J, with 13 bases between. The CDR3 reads CASSESVTGDYGYTF. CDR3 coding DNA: TGTGCCAGCAGTGAAAGTGTGACAGGTGACTATGGCTACACCTTC.

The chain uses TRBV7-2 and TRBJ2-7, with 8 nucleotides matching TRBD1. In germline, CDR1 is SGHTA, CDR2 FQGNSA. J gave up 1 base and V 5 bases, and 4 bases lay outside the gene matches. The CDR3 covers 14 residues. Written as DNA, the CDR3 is TGTGCCAGCAGCAGCCGACAGGGGTCCTACGAGCAGTACTTC. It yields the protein CASSSRQGSYEQYF.

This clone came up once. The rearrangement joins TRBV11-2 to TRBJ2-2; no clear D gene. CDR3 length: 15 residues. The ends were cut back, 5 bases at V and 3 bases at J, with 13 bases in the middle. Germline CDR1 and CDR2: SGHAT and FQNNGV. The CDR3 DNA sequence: TGTGCCAGCAGCAAAACAGACCTCTACACCGGGGAGCTGTTTTTT. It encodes CASSKTDLYTGELFF.

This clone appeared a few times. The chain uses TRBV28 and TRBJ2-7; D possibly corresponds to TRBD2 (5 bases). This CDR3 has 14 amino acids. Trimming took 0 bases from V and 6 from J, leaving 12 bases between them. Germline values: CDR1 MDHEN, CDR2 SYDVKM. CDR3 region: CASSLWGRRGEQYF. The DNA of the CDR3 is TGTGCCAGCAGTTTATGGGGGAGACGGGGCGAGCAGTACTTC.

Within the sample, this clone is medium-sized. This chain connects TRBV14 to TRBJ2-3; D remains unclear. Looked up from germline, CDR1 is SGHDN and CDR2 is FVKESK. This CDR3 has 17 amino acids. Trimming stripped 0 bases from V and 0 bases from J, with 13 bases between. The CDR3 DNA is TGTGCCAGCAGCCAAGACGAAGCATCTTCTAGCACAGATACGCAGTATTTT. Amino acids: CASSQDEASSSTDTQYF.

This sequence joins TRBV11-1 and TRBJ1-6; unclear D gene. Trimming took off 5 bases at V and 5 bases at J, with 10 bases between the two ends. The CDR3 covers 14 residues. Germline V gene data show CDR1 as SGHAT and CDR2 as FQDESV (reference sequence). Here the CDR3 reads CASSVRGNNSPLHF. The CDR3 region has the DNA TGTGCCAGCAGCGTACGGGGAAATAATTCACCCCTCCACTTT.

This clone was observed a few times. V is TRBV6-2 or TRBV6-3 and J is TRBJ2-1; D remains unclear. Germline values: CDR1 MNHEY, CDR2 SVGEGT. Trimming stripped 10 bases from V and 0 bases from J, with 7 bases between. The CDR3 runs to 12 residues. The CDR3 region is CAISDSYNEQFF. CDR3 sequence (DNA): TGTGCCATTTCGGACTCCTACAATGAGCAGTTCTTC.

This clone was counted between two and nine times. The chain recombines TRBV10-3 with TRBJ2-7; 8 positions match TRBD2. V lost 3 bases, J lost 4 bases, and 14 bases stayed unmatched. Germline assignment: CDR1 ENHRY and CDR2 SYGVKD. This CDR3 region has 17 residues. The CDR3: CAISDTASGFKGYEQYF. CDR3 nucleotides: TGTGCCATCAGTGATACGGCTAGCGGGTTCAAAGGATACGAGCAGTACTTC.

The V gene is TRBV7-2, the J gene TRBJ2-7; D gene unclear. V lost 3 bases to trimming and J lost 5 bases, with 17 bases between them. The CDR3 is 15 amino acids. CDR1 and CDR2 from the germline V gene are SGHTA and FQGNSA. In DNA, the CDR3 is TGTGCCAGCAGCTTTGGAAATCTTGGTGGCCACGAGCAGTACTTC. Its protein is CASSFGNLGGHEQYF.